This TCR beta chain was sequenced in a study of blood T cell repertoires in COVID-19. The CDR3 loop spans 16 amino acids. Trimming pared 2 bases from V and 2 bases from J, leaving 15 bases between. Germline assignment: CDR1 MDHEN and CDR2 SYDVKM. The repertoire was sequenced with immunoSEQ multiplex PCR; TCRdb's copy has only in-frame clones and lacks some. This sample has about 73,000 clones; about nine tenths occur once, and the top ten carry approximately 15%. The clonotype was recovered from a woman aged 80 or over with active or convalescent COVID-19. The J gene is TRBJ1-1, the V gene TRBV28; weak D call: TRBD1 (5 bases). Source material: peripheral blood. CDR3 sequence reads: CASSLGRAGINTEAFF. As DNA, the CDR3 is TGTGCCAGCAGTTTAGGCAGGGCAGGGATCAACACTGAAGCTTTCTTT.